This TCR beta chain was recorded in a study of human T cells and chemical hapten exposure. Study overall: The study lasted approximately 26 weeks, and patients were dosed weekly with diphenylcyclopropenone on the scalp throughout. Regarding the study as a whole: Expanded TCR sets contained significantly more large CDR3 similarity clusters than controls.

The time point denotes: patch test 1, 2 weeks after DPC sensitization. Treatment specified: therapeutic diphenylcyclopropenone sensitization with weekly scalp DPC. Sample donors consisted of patients with alopecia, aged 18 to 70 years, who were suitable for DPC. In the case of this clonotype: Antigen: not known.

The V and J ends lost 2 bases and 0 bases, in that order; junction bases with no gene match: 5. CDR3 length equals 16 residues. The germline V gene has CDR1 SGDLS and CDR2 YYNGEE. Unique molecular identifiers were linked by the library to individual cDNA molecules. TCRdb reanalysed the RACE reads using MiXCR and keeps one entry per CDR3 protein. The table has tens of thousands of distinct CDR3 sequences, about an eighth seen once. The V call is TRBV9, the J call TRBJ2-5, with 9 bases matching TRBD2. The specimen comprised whole blood, sampled in connection with sensitization to the hapten diphenylcyclopropenone (DPC). This clonotype was sampled from a woman aged 55-69 years with alopecia areata. Some clones in this sample may be carry-over from other donors' samples. The CDR3: CASSVFSGGNQETQYF. The CDR3 bases are TGTGCCAGCAGCGTCTTTAGCGGGGGAAACCAAGAGACCCAGTACTTC.